This T cell receptor beta chain is drawn from a study of T cell responses to AZD1222 COVID-19 vaccine. Study results and limitations: At study baseline, merely a handful of AZD1222 recipients were seropositive. Every sample of the repertoires postdated the peak T cell response.

Here immunoSEQ multiplex PCR was the method, and the copy in TCRdb shows in-frame clones only, minus some. The sample gives 150,000 to 180,000 clones, 75% to 90% of which show up once; more than 6.5% is in the top ten. This clone was picked up one time. Its antigen is not identified. CDR1 MDHEN and CDR2 SYDVKM come from the germline V gene. Deletions cut 10 bases from V and 3 bases from J, with 13 bases between. The CDR3 runs 12 residues. The sample was peripheral blood, taken after recovery from COVID-19. The chain links TRBV28 to TRBJ2-7; perhaps TRBD1 as D (6 bases). The TCR was taken from an adult who had recovered from COVID-19. The CDR3 spells CATTGQSYEQYF. The CDR3 nucleotides are TGTGCCACCACCGGACAGAGCTACGAGCAGTACTTC.